One sample yielded the 24 T cell receptor beta chains listed below, sequenced in a study of long-term antiretroviral therapy in people with HIV. Run at survey level, the immunoSEQ assay was version v3.0. Only in-frame clones appear in the TCRdb table, and some are missing; sequencing was by immunoSEQ multiplex PCR. Of approximately 31,000 clones in the sample, around 78% were seen once. The starting material was unsorted PBMCs, obtained 3.1 years after starting antiretroviral therapy. The receptors stem from a woman aged 45-59 years with HIV.

The chain is built from TRBV18 and TRBJ2-7; TRBD1 is a possible D gene (6 bases). V was clipped by 1 base and J by 3 bases, with 13 bases between them. The CDR3 spans 15 residues. The germline gives CDR1 KGHSH, CDR2 LQKENI. DNA of the CDR3: TGTGCCAGCTCACCACGGGAAGGGGGTGTCTACGAGCAGTACGTC. This encodes CASSPREGGVYEQYV.

The V call is TRBV7-9, the J call TRBJ2-5; 11 nucleotides agree with TRBD2. CDR1 is SEHNR, CDR2 FQNEAQ, per germline (reference sequence). This CDR3 is 14 amino acids long. Trimming cost V 4 bases and J 3 bases; bases outside gene matches: 1. The CDR3 DNA reads TGTGCCAGCAGCTCACTAGCGGGGGAAGAGACCCAGTACTTC. Its translation: CASSSLAGEETQYF.

V usage is TRBV25-1 and J usage is TRBJ1-2, with TRBD1 matching 7 bases. Trimming at V came to 1 base and at J to 5 bases, leaving 10 bases not matched to a gene. The CDR3 length is 16 residues. CDR1 and CDR2 (germline): MGHDK, SYGVNS. The CDR3 here is CASSESNRQGRYGYTF. The CDR3 nucleotides read TGTGCCAGCAGTGAATCGAATCGACAGGGCCGGTATGGCTACACCTTC.

The chain employs TRBV10-2 and TRBJ1-6, with D perhaps matching TRBD1 (6 bases). V was pared by 6 bases and J by 7 bases, with 13 bases between. The CDR3 totals 14 residues. Germline CDR1 is WSHSY and CDR2 is SAAADI. The CDR3 coding sequence is TGCGCCAGCAGAACCGGGACAAAGAATTCACCCCTCCACTTT. Translating gives CASRTGTKNSPLHF.

V usage is TRBV6-1 and J usage is TRBJ1-3; 7 bases match TRBD1. There are 17 residues in the CDR3. With V trimmed by 4 bases and J by 0 bases, 9 bases remained unmatched. Germline V gene sequence: CDR1 MNHNS, CDR2 SASEGT. The CDR3 sequence is CASSVSPGTVSGNTIYF. For the CDR3, the DNA is TGTGCCAGCAGTGTCAGTCCTGGGACAGTCTCTGGAAACACCATATATTTT.

The CDR3 spells CASSLGPGGGNTIYF. CDR3 coding DNA: TGTGCCAGCAGTTTAGGCCCAGGTGGTGGAAACACCATATATTTT. The chain carries TRBV28 and TRBJ1-3; no firm D call. Per the germline V gene, CDR1 is MDHEN and CDR2 is SYDVKM. Trimming shortened V by 2 bases and J by 3 bases, and 11 bases separated the two germline ends. The CDR3 contains 15 residues.

The V call is TRBV29-1, the J call TRBJ2-7; 8 bases align to TRBD1. V trimming: 5 bases; J trimming: 3 bases; junction bases outside the gene matches: 3. Germline-derived CDR1 and CDR2 are SQVTM and ANQGSEA. CDR3 length: 12 residues. CDR3 coding DNA: TGCAGCGTTCGTGACAGGGGCTACGAGCAGTACTTC. Protein sequence: CSVRDRGYEQYF.

This sequence joins TRBV7-2 and TRBJ2-7, with D tentatively TRBD2 (5 bases). Trimming stripped 1 base from V and 0 bases from J, with 7 bases between. Looked up from germline, CDR1 is SGHTA and CDR2 is FQGNSA. The CDR3 length is 14 residues. CDR3 nucleotide sequence: TGTGCCAGCAGCTTAGTGGCGGGCTCCTACGAGCAGTACTTC. Its translation is CASSLVAGSYEQYF.

The chain combines TRBV6-1 with TRBJ2-1; D may be TRBD1 or TRBD2 (6 bases each). Trimming took 8 bases from V and 10 from J, leaving 18 bases between them. CDR3 size: 13 residues. Germline V CDR1 and CDR2: MNHNS, SASEGT. CDR3 sequence (DNA): TGTGCCAGCGGTGGGGGGCCGTTGGAGGAGCAGTTCTTC. Translation: CASGGGPLEEQFF.

Only one count was recorded for this clone. The chain couples TRBV11-2 to TRBJ2-1; 10 nucleotides match TRBD2. This CDR3 has 15 residues. V dropped 3 bases and J dropped 5; count of bases not matched to a gene: 4. Germline values: CDR1 SGHAT, CDR2 FQNNGV. CDR3 sequence (DNA): TGTGCCAGCAGCTTCTTAGCGGGGGGTGACAATGAGCAGTTCTTC. Translating gives CASSFLAGGDNEQFF.

V usage is TRBV6-5 and J usage is TRBJ2-2; D remains ambiguous. The germline CDR1 and CDR2 sequences are MNHEY and SVGAGI. V was trimmed by 6 bases and J by 2 bases, leaving 10 bases between them. The CDR3 runs to 14 residues. CDR3 loop: CASRREPNTGELFF. In DNA, the CDR3 is TGTGCCAGCAGGCGAGAGCCCAACACCGGGGAGCTGTTTTTT.

This chain connects TRBV15 to TRBJ1-5; tentative D call: TRBD1 (6 bases). V was shortened by 0 bases and J by 3 bases, with 18 bases between the two germline ends. This CDR3 is built from 18 residues. Looked up from germline, CDR1 is LNHNV and CDR2 is YYDKDF (reference sequence). CDR3 loop: CATSRDGGKGVVNQPQHF. CDR3 coding DNA: TGTGCCACCAGCAGAGATGGGGGTAAGGGGGTGGTCAATCAGCCCCAGCATTTT.

The chain carries TRBV2 and TRBJ2-5; the D is unclear. This CDR3 is built from 13 residues. Per the germline V gene, CDR1 is SNHLY and CDR2 is FYNNEI. V dropped 6 bases and J dropped 1 base, with 9 bases sitting between them. The CDR3 coding sequence is TGTGCCAGCAGGAAAGGACGCCAAGAGACCCAGTACTTC. This gives the protein CASRKGRQETQYF.

The gene calls are TRBV28 and TRBJ2-1; 7 bases map to TRBD2. The germline V gene has CDR1 MDHEN and CDR2 SYDVKM. Trimming at V came to 1 base and at J to 9 bases, leaving 6 bases not matched to a gene. The CDR3 sequence is 14 residues long. The CDR3 protein is CASSLLGGVGEQFF. CDR3 sequence (DNA): TGTGCCAGCAGTTTATTGGGGGGGGTTGGTGAGCAGTTCTTC.

This clone was seen only a few times. This specimen includes other DNA sequences encoding the same CDR3. The chain recombines TRBV11-2 with TRBJ2-7; no firm D call. The length of the CDR3 is 12 residues. Germline lookup yields CDR1 SGHAT and CDR2 FQNNGV. V lost 1 base, J lost 3 bases, and 4 bases lay in between. CDR3 sequence: CASSLVVYEQYF. The CDR3 DNA reads TGTGCCAGCAGCTTAGTAGTCTACGAGCAGTACTTC.

The rearrangement uses TRBV4-1 and TRBJ2-1; TRBD2 agrees at 7 bases. CDR3 length equals 16 residues. The V and J ends lost 3 bases and 8 bases, in that order; junction bases with no gene match: 13. Germline CDR1 MGHRA, CDR2 YSYEKL. The DNA for the CDR3 is TGCGCCAGCAGCCAGCCACGTGAGGCGCGGGGGTATGAGCAGTTCTTC. It encodes CASSQPREARGYEQFF.

This clone has just a few counts. The chain recombines TRBV18 with TRBJ1-1; D is ambiguous. The length of the CDR3 is 15 residues. Germline assignment: CDR1 KGHSH and CDR2 LQKENI. V was clipped by 3 bases and J by 1 base, with 12 bases between them. The DNA of the CDR3 is TGTGCCAGCTCACCTCTCTGGACGGAGAACACTGAAGCTTTCTTT. It translates to CASSPLWTENTEAFF.

The rearrangement uses TRBV19 and TRBJ2-2; D unresolved. Germline assignment: CDR1 LNHDA and CDR2 SQIVND (reference sequence). The CDR3 is made up of 12 amino acids. Trimming took off 2 bases at V and 6 bases at J, with 4 bases between the two ends. The CDR3: CASSIMSGELFF. CDR3 nucleotide sequence: TGTGCCAGTAGTATAATGTCCGGGGAGCTGTTTTTT.

The sample holds one count of this clone. The chain has TRBV14 and TRBJ2-7, with 7 nucleotides matching TRBD1. The CDR3 runs to 14 residues. CDR1 and CDR2 from the germline V gene are SGHDN and FVKESK. The junction had 6 bases not matched to a gene; V was cut back by 4 bases and J by 3 bases. CDR3 region: CASSRRQGLYEQYF. The CDR3, as DNA: TGTGCCAGCAGCCGGAGACAGGGCCTCTACGAGCAGTACTTC.

The rearrangement links TRBV7-9 to TRBJ2-5; TRBD2 aligns across 10 bases. This CDR3 spans 15 amino acids. Per germline, CDR1 SEHNR and CDR2 FQNEAQ (reference sequence). The junction had 5 bases not matched to a gene; V was cut back by 4 bases and J by 3 bases. CDR3 region: CASSYSSGGKETQYF. Here the CDR3 DNA reads TGTGCCAGCAGCTACTCTAGCGGGGGCAAAGAGACCCAGTACTTC. The variable domain in full, completed from reference TRBV7-9 and TRBJ2-5, reads DTGVSQNPRHKITKRGQNVTFRCDPISEHNRLYWYRQTLGQGPEFLTYFQNEAQLEKSRLLSDRFSAERPKGSFSTLEIQRTEQGDSAMYLCASSYSSGGKETQYFGPGTRLLVL.

The chain uses TRBV4-1 and TRBJ1-2; D unclear. The V gene lost 3 bases and the J gene lost 2 bases, with 13 bases spanning the gap. Looked up from germline, CDR1 is MGHRA and CDR2 is YSYEKL. This CDR3 has 15 amino acids. CDR3 residues: CASSQGSLGNYGYTF. The DNA of the CDR3 is TGCGCCAGCAGCCAGGGGTCGCTAGGGAACTATGGCTACACCTTC.

J is TRBJ2-7 and V is TRBV5-6; 7 bases fit TRBD1. V dropped 4 bases and J dropped 2; count of bases not matched to a gene: 9. This CDR3 region has 15 residues. Germline V gives CDR1 SGHDT, CDR2 YYEEEE. CDR3 bases: TGTGCCAGCAGCCCCGAGCAGGGGGTAACCTACGAGCAGTACTTC. Protein sequence: CASSPEQGVTYEQYF.

The rearrangement uses TRBV7-9 and TRBJ1-1, with D uncertain. Germline CDR1 reads SEHNR; CDR2 reads FQNEAQ (reference sequence). CDR3 length: 14 amino acids. Trimming cost V 1 base and J 2 bases, with 8 bases left between them. CDR3 DNA: TGTGCCAGCAGCTTAGTCCCGGAAAACACTGAAGCTTTCTTT. This translates into CASSLVPENTEAFF. Combining the CDR3 with reference TRBV7-9 and TRBJ1-1 gives the whole variable domain DTGVSQNPRHKITKRGQNVTFRCDPISEHNRLYWYRQTLGQGPEFLTYFQNEAQLEKSRLLSDRFSAERPKGSFSTLEIQRTEQGDSAMYLCASSLVPENTEAFFGQGTRLTVV.

The chain has TRBV7-3 and TRBJ1-6, with no clear D. The CDR3 sequence is 17 residues long. Germline V gene lookup returns CDR1 SGHTA and CDR2 FQGTGA. Trimming removed 3 bases from V and 0 bases from J, with 12 bases in between. The CDR3 sequence is CASSFSERRSYNSPLHF. CDR3 nucleotides: TGTGCCAGCAGCTTTAGTGAGCGCCGCTCCTATAATTCACCCCTCCACTTT.